Listed here are 20 T cell receptor beta chains from one sample, sequenced in a study of OX40 agonist ivuxolimab in advanced cancers. Library preparation used the immunoSEQ multiplex PCR assay. Sourced from immuneACCESS, this table was stored by TCRdb with only in-frame sequences that have V and J called. A share of the clones is absent; for the studies checked, an unresolved V gene accounts for under half, and the remainder has no known explanation. In this sample the table shows 52,000 or so clones, about four fifths of which occur a single time. The ten biggest clones cover around 4.6% of the sample. This specimen was CD4+ or CD8+ T cells sorted from blood, taken in a trial of the OX40 agonist ivuxolimab. The receptors derive from an adult with an advanced solid tumor such as melanoma, head and neck, liver or kidney cancer.

This clone has a single count. The chain recombines TRBV9 with TRBJ2-1; 11 bases map to TRBD2. Germline CDR1 and CDR2: SGDLS and YYNGEE. The CDR3 covers 21 residues. The V gene end was trimmed by 0 bases and the J gene end by 2 bases; junction bases not matched to a gene: 16. The CDR3 DNA reads TGTGCCAGCAGCGTAGTCAGCCCCCCCCGACTAGCGGGGATGACCTACAATGAGCAGTTCTTC. Its translation: CASSVVSPPRLAGMTYNEQFF.

The V gene is TRBV27, the J gene TRBJ1-1; tentatively, D is TRBD1 (5 bases). V dropped 4 bases and J dropped 6 bases, with 18 bases sitting between them. The CDR3 extends over 15 amino acids. The V gene's germline CDR1 is MNHEY and CDR2 SMNVEV (reference sequence). CDR3 sequence: CASSSPMSRGSEAFF. In nucleotides, the CDR3 is TGTGCCAGCAGTTCTCCAATGTCTCGGGGGTCTGAAGCTTTCTTT.

V usage is TRBV27 and J usage is TRBJ1-2, with D uncertain. Germline CDR1 reads MNHEY; CDR2 reads SMNVEV (reference sequence). The length of the CDR3 is 14 residues. V was clipped by 3 bases and J by 2 bases, with 10 bases between them. DNA of the CDR3: TGTGCCAGCAGTTTCTGGGAATCGAACTATGGCTACACCTTC. Its translation: CASSFWESNYGYTF.

The V and J genes are TRBV5-1 and TRBJ2-7; 9 nucleotides match TRBD1. Trimming took 4 bases from V and 6 from J; bases not matched to a gene: 11. The germline CDR1 and CDR2 sequences are SGHRS and YFSETQ. This CDR3 region has 15 residues. CDR3 residues: CASSVTGGRGFEQYF. CDR3 nucleotide sequence: TGCGCCAGCAGCGTCACAGGGGGCCGGGGTTTCGAGCAGTACTTC.

CDR3 in DNA: TGTGCCAGCAGCCCAACTAGCGATAACACCGGGGAGCTGTTTTTT. Translated: CASSPTSDNTGELFF. V gene TRBV7-9 combines with J gene TRBJ2-2; 7 nucleotides agree with TRBD2. The CDR3 is 15 amino acids. The ends lost 5 bases at V and 2 bases at J; junction bases unmatched: 5. Germline CDR1 reads SEHNR; CDR2 reads FQNEAQ (reference sequence).

The chain uses TRBV7-2 and TRBJ2-2; D is undetermined. V dropped 1 base and J dropped 7 bases, with 16 bases sitting between them. Germline assignment: CDR1 SGHTA and CDR2 FQGNSA. The CDR3 loop spans 16 amino acids. This CDR3 reads CASSLGLDIVGGELFF. CDR3 nucleotides: TGTGCCAGCAGCTTAGGCCTTGACATTGTTGGCGGGGAGCTGTTTTTT.

This chain links TRBV7-9 with TRBJ2-5; TRBD1 matches at 8 bases. The CDR3 is 15 amino acids. CDR1 is SEHNR, CDR2 FQNEAQ, per germline (reference sequence). With 6 bases clipped from V and 4 bases from J, the junction kept 10 bases outside the gene matches. The CDR3 loop reads CASRHKTGARETQYF. Written as DNA, the CDR3 is TGTGCCAGCAGACACAAGACAGGGGCTCGAGAGACCCAGTACTTC.

The chain combines TRBV15 with TRBJ2-4; 9 bases are a match to TRBD1. CDR3 length equals 15 residues. After removal of 0 bases from V and 7 bases from J, the junction contained 4 bases not matched to a gene. Germline V gives CDR1 LNHNV, CDR2 YYDKDF (reference sequence). The chain's CDR3 is CATSRDGQGRNIQYF. In DNA, the CDR3 is TGTGCCACCAGCAGAGATGGACAGGGGCGGAACATTCAGTACTTC.

The chain combines TRBV7-9 with TRBJ1-5; D unclear. Germline V gives CDR1 SEHNR, CDR2 FQNEAQ (reference sequence). The CDR3 runs to 12 residues. Trimming took 8 bases from V and 3 from J, leaving 8 bases between them. The CDR3 coding sequence is TGTGCCAGCTCAAGTTTCAATCAGCCCCAGCATTTT. This sequence encodes CASSSFNQPQHF.

This clone occurred a few times. This chain joins TRBV27 and TRBJ2-1, with D maybe TRBD2 (5 bases). Germline V CDR1 and CDR2: MNHEY, SMNVEV (reference sequence). This CDR3 comprises 16 residues. Trimming removed 0 bases at V and 4 bases at J, with 13 bases between. CDR3 bases: TGTGCCAGCAGTTTATCGGGAGCGATTGTATACAATGAGCAGTTCTTC. Protein: CASSLSGAIVYNEQFF.

J is TRBJ2-4 and V is TRBV19, with 7 bases that match TRBD1. The CDR3 has 17 amino acids. V lost 5 bases to trimming and J lost 2 bases; unmatched junction nucleotides: 12. From germline, CDR1 is LNHDA and CDR2 SQIVND (reference sequence). The DNA for the CDR3 is TGTGCCAGTAGTCTAATCGACAGGGAATCTACCAAAAACATTCAGTACTTC. It translates to CASSLIDRESTKNIQYF. The entire variable domain, with the rest obtained from reference TRBV19 and TRBJ2-4, is as follows: DGGITQSPKYLFRKEGQNVTLSCEQNLNHDAMYWYRQDPGQGLRLIYYSQIVNDFQKGDIAEGYSVSREKKESFPLTVTSAQKNPTAFYLCASSLIDRESTKNIQYFGAGTRLSVL.

The chain links TRBV9 to TRBJ2-1; a possible D gene is TRBD2 (6 bases). Germline V gives CDR1 SGDLS, CDR2 YYNGEE. The V end lost 0 bases, the J end lost 5 bases, and 12 bases lay between the germline ends. The CDR3 has 15 amino acids. As DNA, the CDR3 is TGTGCCAGCAGCGTAGTAGGAGGGCCTCACAATGAGCAGTTCTTC. Its translation: CASSVVGGPHNEQFF. Full variable domain (missing parts from reference TRBV9 and TRBJ2-1): DSGVTQTPKHLITATGQRVTLRCSPRSGDLSVYWYQQSLDQGLQFLIQYYNGEERAKGNILERFSAQQFPDLHSELNLSSLELGDSALYFCASSVVGGPHNEQFFGPGTRLTVL.

The V gene is TRBV19, the J gene TRBJ1-2; D ambiguous. Trimming shortened V by 5 bases and J by 0 bases, and 13 bases separated the two germline ends. The CDR3 contains 15 residues. The germline CDR1 and CDR2 sequences are LNHDA and SQIVND (reference sequence). In DNA, the CDR3 is TGTGCCAGTAGTCCAGGAGAGTACCCTAACTATGGCTACACCTTC. Protein sequence: CASSPGEYPNYGYTF.

This clone was counted a single time. The chain has TRBV27 and TRBJ2-2; unclear D gene. CDR1 and CDR2 from the germline V gene are MNHEY and SMNVEV (reference sequence). The length of the CDR3 is 13 residues. V was cut by 2 bases and J by 3 bases, with 4 bases left in between. For the CDR3, the DNA is TGTGCCAGCAGTTTACGGGACACCGGGGAGCTGTTTTTT. As protein: CASSLRDTGELFF.

The chain couples TRBV5-1 to TRBJ2-7, with TRBD1 matching over 9 bases. Germline CDR1 reads SGHRS; CDR2 reads YFSETQ. CDR3 size: 15 residues. V trimming: 0 bases; J trimming: 1 base; junction bases outside the gene matches: 2. CDR3 coding DNA: TGCGCCAGCAGCTTGGGGACAGGGGTTTCCTACGAGCAGTACTTC. Protein: CASSLGTGVSYEQYF.

The gene calls are TRBV29-1 and TRBJ2-3; D may be TRBD2 (6 bases). V lost 5 bases, J lost 1 base, and 25 bases lay in between. CDR3 length: 18 residues. Per the germline V gene, CDR1 is SQVTM and CDR2 is ANQGSEA. In DNA form, the CDR3 reads TGCAGCGTTCGCCACAATTCGGGGGTATCACGAGGCACAGATACGCAGTATTTT. Protein product: CSVRHNSGVSRGTDTQYF.

Points on this clone: The same CDR3 also results from other DNA sequences found in this sample. Here the CDR3 reads CASSGQGGIQYF. The CDR3 bases are TGTGCCAGTAGCGGACAGGGAGGCATTCAGTACTTC. The chain recombines TRBV19 with TRBJ2-4, with 8 bases fitting TRBD1. The length of the CDR3 is 12 residues. The ends lost 6 bases at V and 9 bases at J; junction bases unmatched: 4. CDR1 is LNHDA, CDR2 SQIVND, per germline (reference sequence).

This rearrangement joins TRBV5-1 to TRBJ2-7; perhaps TRBD1 as D (5 bases). From germline, CDR1 is SGHRS and CDR2 YFSETQ. Trimming pared 0 bases from V and 3 bases from J, leaving 7 bases between. The CDR3 sequence is 13 residues long. CDR3 nucleotide sequence: TGCGCCAGCAGCTTGGAGGACAACTACGAGCAGTACTTC. Amino acid sequence: CASSLEDNYEQYF.

The V call is TRBV6-5, the J call TRBJ1-1, with a weak D call TRBD1 (6 bases). The ends were cut back, 6 bases at V and 6 bases at J, with 20 bases in the middle. The CDR3 contains 15 residues. Germline CDR1 and CDR2: MNHEY and SVGAGI. The CDR3 coding sequence is TGTGCCAGCAGGGAGTACAGGGATCGGGCCGCTGAAGCTTTCTTT. This codes for CASREYRDRAAEAFF.

The V and J genes are TRBV6-1 and TRBJ1-5; TRBD1 aligns across 7 bases. From germline, CDR1 is MNHNS and CDR2 SASEGT. The CDR3 is made up of 15 amino acids. Trimming took 2 bases from V and 0 from J; bases not matched to a gene: 1. The CDR3: CASSEWTGSNQPQHF. Written as DNA, the CDR3 is TGTGCCAGCAGTGAATGGACAGGTAGCAATCAGCCCCAGCATTTT.